Listed below are T cell receptor beta chains from one sample, sequenced in a study of T cell responses to AZD1222 COVID-19 vaccine. This table comes from immunoSEQ multiplex PCR, and its TCRdb copy is limited to in-frame clones, with some not included. The table has roughly 97,000 clones, around 89% seen once; the top ten hold 6% to 8%. The sequencing used peripheral blood, collected on day 0 of AZD1222 vaccination. The receptors come from an adult in good health. The CDR3 runs from the conserved cysteine through the conserved F or W.

TRBJ1-1	TRBV30	CAWRRNMNTEAFF
TRBJ2-1	TRBV4-1	CASSPGTQEYNEQFF
TRBJ1-1	TRBV2	CASSELGGEYTEAFF
TRBJ2-2	TRBV9	CASSVAEGRTGELFF
TRBJ2-5	TRBV7-2	CASSPGLAGGLETQYF
TRBJ1-5	TRBV6-5	CASSYSMDSYQPQHF
TRBJ1-1	TRBV18	CASSPGQASEAFF
TRBJ2-5	TRBV30	CAWSEFSETQYF
TRBJ1-2	TRBV4-1	CASSHDTTQGNGYTF
TRBJ1-1	TRBV19	CASSSTMNTEAFF
TRBJ2-7	TRBV7-2	CASSLAGVSYEQYF
TRBJ1-5	TRBV28	CASRSTPGDQPQHF
TRBJ2-2	TRBV9	CASSVREAGELFF
TRBJ2-7	TRBV18	CASSPIEGHLSYEQYF